This T cell receptor (beta chain) was identified during a study of CD4 and CD8 cells across lung adenocarcinoma regions (dated by TCRdb to the late 2010s). General notes on the study: The study compared tumor centers with tumor margins to examine intratumor heterogeneity of the T cell receptor repertoire.

Donors were patients with localized lung adenocarcinoma, a subtype of non-small cell lung cancer. These samples came from the margins of localized lung adenocarcinomas. For TCR repertoire analysis, CD8+ T cells taken from tumor tissue were profiled apart from CD4+ T cells. The library was produced with PCR. The listed sequencing device is HiSeq X Ten. TCRdb reworked the public reads: Q25 trimming with fastp, MiXCR clone assembly, productive beta chains retained. Each CDR3 protein gets just one entry, which takes the most common genes and DNA from the rows behind it. The sample records about 10,000 distinct CDR3 sequences, 35% to 60% of which are singletons. 30% to 40% of the sample comes from the top ten. Germline trimming: 6 bases from V, 6 bases from J; junction bases outside gene matches: 7. The CDR3 measures 13 amino acids from cysteine to phenylalanine. Only the CDR3 portion is preserved as DNA: 39 bases, with reading frame beginning at the first base. CDR1 and CDR2 are read off the germline V gene as MRHNA and SNTAGT.

In regard to this clonotype: Its antigen remains unidentified. Base-call qualities are not available, and no considerably larger clone is one nucleotide away.

Specimen: CD8+ T cells from the margin of a lung tumor. The sample's cell subset or site label, decoded: tumor margin region. This receptor was taken from a male donor with lung adenocarcinoma. The CD4 and CD8 labels of this study may be unreliable. Recombination linked TRBV6-4 to TRBJ1-2; 7 junctional bases match TRBD1. The CDR3 region: CASSYTGADGYTF. The DNA sequence is TGTGCCAGCAGCTACACAGGGGCGGATGGCTACACCTTC.